This TCR beta chain is from a study of CD8+CD57+ T cells in acquired aplastic anemia. Study in general: Yields of DNA that came from sorted CD4+ and CD8+ cells averaged approximately 3.5 ug.

Genomic DNA templated the TCR beta VDJ and CDR3 profiling. TCRdb recomputed calls from the reads with MiXCR, one row per CDR3 protein. This sample yields 130,000 or so distinct CDR3 sequences, of which 40% are seen a single time; over 2% belongs to the top ten. There are 16 residues in the CDR3. CDR1 and CDR2 (germline): ENHRY, SYGVKD. The ends lost 2 bases at V and 4 bases at J; junction bases unmatched: 7. Sequenced patients had shown CD8+CD57+ cell expansion by flow cytometry. This receptor was taken from a human donor with aplastic anemia. The material sequenced was sorted CD4+, CD8+, or CD8+CD57+ T cells (not recorded which) from PBMCs. The chain links TRBV10-3 to TRBJ2-1; 8 bases are shared with TRBD2. CDR3 in amino acids: CAISERGGFGYNEQFF. The CDR3 region has the DNA TGTGCCATCAGTGAGCGGGGGGGCTTTGGGTACAATGAGCAGTTCTTC.